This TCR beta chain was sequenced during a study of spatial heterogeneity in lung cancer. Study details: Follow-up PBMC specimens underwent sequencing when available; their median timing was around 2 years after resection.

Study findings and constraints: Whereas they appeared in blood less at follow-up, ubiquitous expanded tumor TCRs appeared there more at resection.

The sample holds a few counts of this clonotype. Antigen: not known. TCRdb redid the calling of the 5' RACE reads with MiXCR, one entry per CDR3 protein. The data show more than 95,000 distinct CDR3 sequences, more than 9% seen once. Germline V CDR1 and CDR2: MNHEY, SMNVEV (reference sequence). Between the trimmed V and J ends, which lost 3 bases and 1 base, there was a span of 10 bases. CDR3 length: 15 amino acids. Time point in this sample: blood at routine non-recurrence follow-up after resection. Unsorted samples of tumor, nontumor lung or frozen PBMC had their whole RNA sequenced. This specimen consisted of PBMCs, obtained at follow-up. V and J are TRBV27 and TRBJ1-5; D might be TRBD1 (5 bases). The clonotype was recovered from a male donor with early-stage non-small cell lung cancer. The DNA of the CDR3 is TGTGCCAGCAGTTTGCTGGGGGAGAGCAATCAGCCCCAGCATTTT. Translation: CASSLLGESNQPQHF.